These 30 T cell receptor beta chains came from one sample sequenced in a study of blood T cell repertoires in COVID-19. The data were produced by immunoSEQ multiplex PCR, yet TCRdb's version contains in-frame clones alone and is incomplete. Of some 60,000 clones in the sample, around four fifths are singletons; the top ten hold about 30%. The material sequenced was peripheral blood. Receptor source: a human donor in a cohort sampled during active COVID-19.

This chain connects TRBV11-2 to TRBJ2-2; unclear D gene. Germline CDR1 SGHAT, CDR2 FQNNGV. The CDR3 contains 13 residues. The V gene lost 6 bases and the J gene lost 3 bases, with 8 bases spanning the gap. The CDR3 sequence is CASSLRDTGELFF. The CDR3 coding sequence is TGTGCCAGCAGTCTTCGGGACACCGGGGAGCTGTTTTTT.

The chain uses TRBV11-2 and TRBJ2-2, with D possibly matching TRBD1 (6 bases). Germline values: CDR1 SGHAT, CDR2 FQNNGV. The V end lost 2 bases, the J end lost 0 bases, and 13 bases lay between the germline ends. The CDR3 has 17 amino acids. The CDR3 reads CASSLRFQGTNTGELFF. CDR3 nucleotide sequence: TGTGCCAGCAGCTTACGGTTCCAGGGGACGAACACCGGGGAGCTGTTTTTT.

The chain recombines TRBV19 with TRBJ1-5; 8 bases agree with TRBD1. With V trimmed by 3 bases and J by 6 bases, 4 bases remained unmatched. The germline V gene encodes CDR1 LNHDA and CDR2 SQIVND (reference sequence). This CDR3 contains 14 residues. CDR3 nucleotide sequence: TGTGCCAGTAGTATCGGCAGGGGGCGTCAGCCCCAGCATTTT. Translation: CASSIGRGRQPQHF. Together with reference TRBV19 and TRBJ1-5, the CDR3 gives the full variable domain: DGGITQSPKYLFRKEGQNVTLSCEQNLNHDAMYWYRQDPGQGLRLIYYSQIVNDFQKGDIAEGYSVSREKKESFPLTVTSAQKNPTAFYLCASSIGRGRQPQHFGDGTRLSIL.

The chain recombines TRBV14 with TRBJ2-5; D remains unclear. Germline V gene data show CDR1 as SGHDN and CDR2 as FVKESK. The CDR3 covers 13 residues. The V gene lost 3 bases and the J gene lost 4 bases, with 9 bases spanning the gap. The CDR3 protein is CASSHFRVETQYF. The CDR3 DNA reads TGTGCCAGCAGCCATTTCCGGGTAGAGACCCAGTACTTC. Complete variable domain (other parts from reference TRBV14 and TRBJ2-5): EAGVTQFPSHSVIEKGQTVTLRCDPISGHDNLYWYRRVMGKEIKFLLHFVKESKQDESGMPNNRFLAERTGGTYSTLKVQPAELEDSGVYFCASSHFRVETQYFGPGTRLLVL.

The genes are TRBV5-1 and TRBJ1-3; D unclear. Germline V lookup: CDR1 SGHRS, CDR2 YFSETQ. V lost 0 bases and J lost 0, with 10 bases in between. There are 16 residues in the CDR3. CDR3 region: CASSLGPGHSGNTIYF. In DNA, the CDR3 is TGCGCCAGCAGCTTGGGTCCCGGTCACTCTGGAAACACCATATATTTT.

The rearrangement joins TRBV29-1 to TRBJ1-5, with 9 bases that match TRBD1. The CDR3 extends over 15 amino acids. V lost 6 bases, J lost 2 bases, and 8 bases stayed unmatched. CDR1 and CDR2 from the germline V gene are SQVTM and ANQGSEA. CDR3 region: CSVATGGMGNQPQHF. Written as DNA, the CDR3 is TGCAGCGTGGCCACAGGGGGCATGGGCAATCAGCCCCAGCATTTT.

V and J are TRBV6-1 and TRBJ2-2; 9 bases fit TRBD2. This CDR3 has 14 residues. Germline values: CDR1 MNHNS, CDR2 SASEGT. V lost 1 base, J lost 6 bases, and 0 bases stayed unmatched. CDR3 nucleotides: TGTGCCAGCAGTGAAGGACTAGCGGCCGGGGAGCTGTTTTTT. Its protein product is CASSEGLAAGELFF.

The chain has TRBV2 and TRBJ2-7; the D is unclear. Trimming pared 6 bases from V and 6 bases from J, leaving 12 bases between. There are 12 residues in the CDR3. Germline assignment: CDR1 SNHLY and CDR2 FYNNEI. This chain's CDR3 is CASRGVTAEQYF. The CDR3 DNA reads TGTGCCAGCAGGGGCGTTACAGCCGAGCAGTACTTC.

The chain links TRBV11-3 to TRBJ2-3; the D gene is possibly TRBD2 (6 bases). Germline V gene data show CDR1 as SGHNT and CDR2 as YENEEA. This CDR3 has 13 residues. Trimming cost V 3 bases and J 8 bases, with 12 bases left between them. CDR3 region: CASSFGWRGTQYF. CDR3 nucleotides: TGTGCCAGCAGCTTTGGCTGGCGGGGTACGCAGTATTTT.

The chain is built from TRBV5-6 and TRBJ2-5; D is perhaps TRBD1 (6 bases). The V end lost 4 bases, the J end lost 2 bases, and 12 bases lay between the germline ends. Germline V gives CDR1 SGHDT, CDR2 YYEEEE. This CDR3 has 14 amino acids. This CDR3 is CASSLGAAQETQYF. DNA of the CDR3: TGTGCCAGCAGCCTGGGGGCAGCTCAAGAGACCCAGTACTTC.

The chain links TRBV28 to TRBJ1-5, with D unclear. The CDR3 is 15 residues long. Germline V lookup: CDR1 MDHEN, CDR2 SYDVKM. The ends were cut back, 5 bases at V and 1 base at J, with 12 bases in the middle. The CDR3 region is CASSPDSPSNQPQHF. CDR3 nucleotides: TGTGCCAGCAGTCCCGACTCGCCCAGCAATCAGCCCCAGCATTTT.

J is TRBJ2-1 and V is TRBV10-3; 13 positions agree with TRBD2. With 4 bases clipped from V and 6 bases from J, the junction kept 15 bases outside the gene matches. This CDR3 is built from 19 residues. CDR1 and CDR2 (germline): ENHRY, SYGVKD. Written as DNA, the CDR3 is TGTGCCATCAGTGCGCGGACTAGCGGGAGCTACCCGCGATCCAATGAGCAGTTCTTC. Translating it yields CAISARTSGSYPRSNEQFF.

The J gene is TRBJ2-7, the V gene TRBV12-3 or TRBV12-4; D may be TRBD2 (6 bases). V was trimmed by 6 bases and J by 3 bases, leaving 9 bases between them. The CDR3 length is 12 residues. The CDR3 DNA is TGTGCCAGCAGCTCGGGACTCTACGAGCAGTACTTC. Translating gives CASSSGLYEQYF.

J is TRBJ1-1 and V is TRBV11-2; possible D gene TRBD1, 5 bases. The V gene's germline CDR1 is SGHAT and CDR2 FQNNGV. V lost 5 bases and J 8 bases, leaving 15 bases between the germline ends. The CDR3 is made up of 13 amino acids. The CDR3 sequence: CASSLDRAREAFF. As DNA, the CDR3 is TGTGCCAGCAGCCTTGACAGAGCCCGAGAAGCTTTCTTT. The full variable domain, in which reference TRBV11-2 and TRBJ1-1 provide the parts outside the CDR3, is EAGVAQSPRYKIIEKRQSVAFWCNPISGHATLYWYQQILGQGPKLLIQFQNNGVVDDSQLPKDRFSAERLKGVDSTLKIQPAKLEDSAVYLCASSLDRAREAFFGQGTRLTVV.

CDR3 sequence (DNA): TGTGCCAGCAGTTTTGGGACAGAAGTTCCACGTCAGCCCCAGCATTTT. It yields the protein CASSFGTEVPRQPQHF. The chain employs TRBV28 and TRBJ1-5; TRBD1 aligns across 7 bases. The CDR3 contains 16 residues. Trimming removed 3 bases from V and 6 bases from J; junction bases left unmatched: 11. CDR1 and CDR2 from the germline V gene are MDHEN and SYDVKM.

This sequence joins TRBV7-9 and TRBJ2-2, with D unresolved. The CDR3 contains 13 residues. Looked up from germline, CDR1 is SEHNR and CDR2 is FQNEAQ (reference sequence). V lost 5 bases and J lost 6, with 10 bases in between. CDR3 sequence: CASSRSVAGELFF. The CDR3 bases are TGTGCCAGCAGCCGAAGCGTTGCCGGGGAGCTGTTTTTT.

The chain uses TRBV9 and TRBJ2-1; TRBD1 agrees at 10 bases. Unmatched junction bases numbered 18, after V lost 2 bases and J lost 10 bases. The CDR3 consists of 18 residues. The V gene's germline CDR1 is SGDLS and CDR2 YYNGEE. Written as DNA, the CDR3 is TGTGCCAGCAGCGTCGACGTGAGGGGGACAGGGGACAGAGGGGAGCAGTTCTTC. Protein sequence: CASSVDVRGTGDRGEQFF.

This clone has only one observation. The V gene is TRBV6-1, the J gene TRBJ1-4, with 9 bases identical to TRBD1. Unmatched junction bases numbered 4, after V lost 3 bases and J lost 8 bases. In germline, CDR1 is MNHNS, CDR2 SASEGT. The CDR3 runs 14 residues. The chain's CDR3 is CASSETGGREKLFF. CDR3 nucleotides: TGTGCCAGCAGTGAGACAGGGGGGAGGGAAAAACTGTTTTTT.

The V gene is TRBV9, the J gene TRBJ1-1; 9 bases align to TRBD1. The junction had 5 bases not matched to a gene; V was cut back by 4 bases and J by 1 base. The CDR3 has 15 residues. Germline V gene sequence: CDR1 SGDLS, CDR2 YYNGEE. Written as DNA, the CDR3 is TGTGCCAGCAGCCTAACGGGACAGGGGAACACTGAAGCTTTCTTT. It encodes CASSLTGQGNTEAFF.

V gene TRBV11-2 combines with J gene TRBJ1-1; the match to TRBD1 covers 8 bases. CDR1 is SGHAT, CDR2 FQNNGV, per germline. With V trimmed by 4 bases and J by 1 base, 5 bases remained unmatched. The CDR3 runs 15 residues. The CDR3 DNA is TGTGCCAGCAGCTCAAGGACAGGGACGAACACTGAAGCTTTCTTT. Translated, it gives CASSSRTGTNTEAFF. The whole variable domain, filled in from reference TRBV11-2 and TRBJ1-1, reads EAGVAQSPRYKIIEKRQSVAFWCNPISGHATLYWYQQILGQGPKLLIQFQNNGVVDDSQLPKDRFSAERLKGVDSTLKIQPAKLEDSAVYLCASSSRTGTNTEAFFGQGTRLTVV.

The CDR3 here is CASSLSGTEAFF. The CDR3 nucleotides read TGTGCCAGCAGCTTAAGCGGGACTGAAGCTTTCTTT. V is TRBV7-8 and J is TRBJ1-1; D call uncertain. This CDR3 has 12 amino acids. The V end was cut by 2 bases, the J end by 5 bases, with 6 bases between. Looked up from germline, CDR1 is SGHVS and CDR2 is FQNEAQ.

This clone has just one count. The chain links TRBV7-3 to TRBJ2-1, with 10 bases identical to TRBD2. This CDR3 contains 17 residues. Germline V gene sequence: CDR1 SGHTA, CDR2 FQGTGA. J was trimmed by 6 bases and V by 0 bases; bases with no gene match: 8. As DNA, the CDR3 is TGTGCCAGCAGCTTAACGATATCCAGCGGGAGGGGCAATGAGCAGTTCTTC. Translating gives CASSLTISSGRGNEQFF.

This sequence joins TRBV9 and TRBJ2-2, with 10 bases identical to TRBD2. Germline V CDR1 and CDR2: SGDLS, YYNGEE. The CDR3 loop spans 15 amino acids. V was clipped by 3 bases and J by 3 bases; unmatched bases: 2. The CDR3 nucleotides are TGTGCCAGCAGCGGTAGCGGGAGGTACACCGGGGAGCTGTTTTTT. Protein product: CASSGSGRYTGELFF.

J is TRBJ1-2 and V is TRBV19; tentatively, D is TRBD1 (5 bases). Germline assignment: CDR1 LNHDA and CDR2 SQIVND (reference sequence). CDR3 length: 15 amino acids. Trimming took 6 bases from V and 4 from J, leaving 18 bases between them. CDR3 DNA: TGTGCCAGTAGGCTCCTATCTATGGGGCCCTATGGCTACACCTTC. Translated: CASRLLSMGPYGYTF.

This CDR3 reads CASSLAQGYGYTF. CDR3 sequence (DNA): TGCGCCAGCAGCTTGGCCCAGGGATATGGCTACACCTTC. V is TRBV5-1 and J is TRBJ1-2; maybe TRBD1 (5 bases). The length of the CDR3 is 13 residues. Trimming removed 0 bases from V and 5 bases from J, with 8 bases in between. Germline-derived CDR1 and CDR2 are SGHRS and YFSETQ.

This chain connects TRBV7-2 to TRBJ2-7, with 8 bases lining up with TRBD2. This CDR3 comprises 14 residues. Trimming cost V 5 bases and J 2 bases; bases outside gene matches: 5. The germline V gene has CDR1 SGHTA and CDR2 FQGNSA. CDR3 coding DNA: TGTGCCAGCAGCCAGATAGCGGGGACCTACGAGCAGTACTTC. Residues: CASSQIAGTYEQYF.

This chain uses TRBV7-9 with TRBJ2-3, with 7 positions matching TRBD1. The CDR3 extends over 17 amino acids. In germline, CDR1 is SEHNR, CDR2 FQNEAQ (reference sequence). Losses at the gene ends were 0 bases for V and 2 bases for J; bases not matched to a gene: 8. The CDR3 DNA is TGTGCCAGCAGCTTAGCTCGAGGACAGGCTAACACAGATACGCAGTATTTT. Its translation is CASSLARGQANTDTQYF.

This clone was found a few times. The genes are TRBV14 and TRBJ2-5, with D maybe TRBD1 (6 bases). The CDR3 consists of 15 residues. Germline CDR1 SGHDN, CDR2 FVKESK. V was trimmed by 4 bases and J by 5 bases, leaving 17 bases between them. CDR3 protein: CASSLGRAGVETQYF. DNA for the CDR3: TGTGCCAGCAGCCTCGGACGGGCAGGGGTTGAGACCCAGTACTTC.

The gene calls are TRBV7-3 and TRBJ2-1, with 10 bases matching TRBD1. Trimming cost V 5 bases and J 7 bases; bases outside gene matches: 8. This CDR3 comprises 15 residues. In germline, CDR1 is SGHTA, CDR2 FQGTGA. The CDR3 DNA follows: TGTGCCAGCAGCGCCGGGACAGGGGCTTTGAATGAGCAGTTCTTC. This encodes CASSAGTGALNEQFF.

The V and J genes are TRBV5-6 and TRBJ2-3; 7 nucleotides line up with TRBD2. CDR1 is SGHDT, CDR2 YYEEEE, per germline. This CDR3 contains 16 residues. V trimming: 1 base; J trimming: 0 bases; junction bases outside the gene matches: 5. The chain's CDR3 is CASSLLLAASTDTQYF. The CDR3 DNA reads as TGTGCCAGCAGCTTGCTCCTAGCGGCTAGCACAGATACGCAGTATTTT.